A single TCR beta chain is shown here with its context. In the original workflow: Amplifying reference gene primers gave estimates of nucleated cell counts. The assay was immunoSEQ multiplex PCR, and TCRdb's table has in-frame clones only and misses some. Clonal size and the V and J genes are those of that table, whereas D and trimming came from the DNA. The sample contains about 210,000 clones, 89% of which appear only once. These data originate in a study of blood T cell repertoires in COVID-19. Study background: Acute and convalescent COVID-19 samples came from the United States, Italy and Spain. T cells, B-cell-depleted T cells, or PBMCs provided the cDNA or gDNA that served as material.

Deletions cut 6 bases from V and 0 bases from J, with 15 bases between. Germline CDR1 and CDR2: SNHLY and FYNNEI. There are 15 residues in the CDR3. This chain uses TRBV2 with TRBJ2-7, with D possibly matching TRBD1 (8 bases). This receptor was obtained from a woman between 40 and 50 years old with acute or convalescent COVID-19. The sequencing input was peripheral blood. In nucleotides, the CDR3 is TGTGCCAGCAGGGGGGGGACAGGAGCCTCCTACGAGCAGTACGTC. Protein sequence: CASRGGTGASYEQYV.